This passage covers 11 T cell receptor beta chains from one sample sequenced in a study of siplizumab effects on memory and regulatory T cells. The protocol was immunoSEQ multiplex PCR, while the TCRdb copy is restricted to in-frame clones and leaves out a portion. The table shows 99,000 or so clones, with over 90% occurring only once. The sequencing sample was made of Tregs sorted from blood. Every receptor here comes from a human donor in good health.

The V and J genes are TRBV6-4 and TRBJ2-2, with D possibly matching TRBD2 (5 bases). Germline CDR1 MRHNA, CDR2 SNTAGT. The CDR3 has 14 residues. Deletions cut 6 bases from V and 0 bases from J, with 8 bases between. The CDR3 bases are TGTGCCAGCAGACGGGGTCCGAACACCGGGGAGCTGTTTTTT. This gives the protein CASRRGPNTGELFF.

The chain recombines TRBV19 with TRBJ2-2; TRBD1 aligns across 8 bases. The trim removed 3 bases at V and 4 bases at J, leaving 7 bases unmatched. This CDR3 contains 16 residues. Germline CDR1 reads LNHDA; CDR2 reads SQIVND (reference sequence). CDR3 in DNA: TGTGCCAGTAGTATCAGCAGGGGGCTTGGCACCGGGGAGCTGTTTTTT. Its protein is CASSISRGLGTGELFF.

This chain connects TRBV5-4 to TRBJ1-1; tentatively, D is TRBD1 (5 bases). The CDR3 sequence is 15 residues long. With 3 bases removed from V and 1 base from J, the gap between germline ends came to 13 bases. The V gene's germline CDR1 is SGHNT and CDR2 YYREEE (reference sequence). The CDR3 reads CASSWDPTANTEAFF. The CDR3 nucleotides read TGTGCCAGCAGCTGGGACCCCACTGCGAACACTGAAGCTTTCTTT.

This clone has a handful of counts. CDR3 region: CASSLEGLNGYTF. CDR3 nucleotides: TGTGCCAGCAGCTTAGAAGGGTTAAATGGCTACACCTTC. The chain uses TRBV7-9 and TRBJ1-2; the D is unclear. The length of the CDR3 is 13 residues. V shed 1 base and J shed 6 bases, with 9 bases lying between them. Germline-derived CDR1 and CDR2 are SEHNR and FQNEAQ (reference sequence).

V usage is TRBV29-1 and J usage is TRBJ1-2; D gene uncertain. The V gene's germline CDR1 is SQVTM and CDR2 ANQGSEA. The CDR3 has 10 residues. V was clipped by 3 bases and J by 5 bases, with 4 bases between them. CDR3 in amino acids: CSVDGYGYTF. In nucleotides, the CDR3 is TGCAGCGTTGACGGATATGGCTACACCTTC.

This clone was seen only once. V usage is TRBV7-9 and J usage is TRBJ1-1; D may be TRBD1 (5 bases). Trimming left V 5 bases short and J 5 bases short, with 12 bases between. The CDR3 contains 13 residues. Germline loops: CDR1 SEHNR, CDR2 FQNEAQ (reference sequence). The CDR3 bases are TGTGCCAGCAGCAGAGAGTGGGGGACTGAAGCTTTCTTT. Protein product: CASSREWGTEAFF.

The chain uses TRBV10-3 and TRBJ1-1, with D hard to call. The CDR3 consists of 14 residues. The germline V gene encodes CDR1 ENHRY and CDR2 SYGVKD. V lost 4 bases and J 1 base, leaving 10 bases between the germline ends. This CDR3 is CAISGTARNTEAFF. The CDR3 coding sequence is TGTGCCATCAGTGGAACAGCCAGGAACACTGAAGCTTTCTTT.

This clone is a singleton in its sample. The chain links TRBV4-1 to TRBJ1-2; no firm D call. Germline CDR1 MGHRA, CDR2 YSYEKL. Trimming took off 1 base at V and 4 bases at J, with 16 bases between the two ends. The CDR3 has 16 amino acids. Here the CDR3 reads CASSQVTLPSIYGYTF. The CDR3 bases are TGCGCCAGCAGCCAAGTAACATTGCCATCAATCTATGGCTACACCTTC.

V and J are TRBV11-3 and TRBJ2-7; 7 bases align to TRBD2. V shed 7 bases, J shed 2 bases, and the junction held 8 bases outside the gene matches. Germline V gene sequence: CDR1 SGHNT, CDR2 YENEEA. The CDR3 consists of 14 residues. The CDR3: CASTQGAGPYEQYF. The CDR3 coding sequence is TGTGCCAGCACCCAGGGAGCGGGACCCTACGAGCAGTACTTC.

This chain links TRBV7-2 with TRBJ1-2; the match to TRBD1 covers 7 bases. Germline V lookup: CDR1 SGHTA, CDR2 FQGNSA. V was clipped by 5 bases and J by 8 bases; unmatched bases: 8. The CDR3 has 13 residues. CDR3 loop: CASSTYQGGGYTF. CDR3 coding DNA: TGTGCCAGCAGCACCTACCAGGGGGGAGGCTACACCTTC.

The chain joins TRBV2 to TRBJ2-6; D is unresolved. V gave up 2 bases and J gave up 0 bases, with 5 bases separating them. The CDR3 extends over 15 amino acids. From germline, CDR1 is SNHLY and CDR2 FYNNEI. The CDR3 is CASSERASGANVLTF. CDR3 bases: TGTGCCAGCAGTGAACGGGCCTCTGGGGCCAACGTCCTGACTTTC.